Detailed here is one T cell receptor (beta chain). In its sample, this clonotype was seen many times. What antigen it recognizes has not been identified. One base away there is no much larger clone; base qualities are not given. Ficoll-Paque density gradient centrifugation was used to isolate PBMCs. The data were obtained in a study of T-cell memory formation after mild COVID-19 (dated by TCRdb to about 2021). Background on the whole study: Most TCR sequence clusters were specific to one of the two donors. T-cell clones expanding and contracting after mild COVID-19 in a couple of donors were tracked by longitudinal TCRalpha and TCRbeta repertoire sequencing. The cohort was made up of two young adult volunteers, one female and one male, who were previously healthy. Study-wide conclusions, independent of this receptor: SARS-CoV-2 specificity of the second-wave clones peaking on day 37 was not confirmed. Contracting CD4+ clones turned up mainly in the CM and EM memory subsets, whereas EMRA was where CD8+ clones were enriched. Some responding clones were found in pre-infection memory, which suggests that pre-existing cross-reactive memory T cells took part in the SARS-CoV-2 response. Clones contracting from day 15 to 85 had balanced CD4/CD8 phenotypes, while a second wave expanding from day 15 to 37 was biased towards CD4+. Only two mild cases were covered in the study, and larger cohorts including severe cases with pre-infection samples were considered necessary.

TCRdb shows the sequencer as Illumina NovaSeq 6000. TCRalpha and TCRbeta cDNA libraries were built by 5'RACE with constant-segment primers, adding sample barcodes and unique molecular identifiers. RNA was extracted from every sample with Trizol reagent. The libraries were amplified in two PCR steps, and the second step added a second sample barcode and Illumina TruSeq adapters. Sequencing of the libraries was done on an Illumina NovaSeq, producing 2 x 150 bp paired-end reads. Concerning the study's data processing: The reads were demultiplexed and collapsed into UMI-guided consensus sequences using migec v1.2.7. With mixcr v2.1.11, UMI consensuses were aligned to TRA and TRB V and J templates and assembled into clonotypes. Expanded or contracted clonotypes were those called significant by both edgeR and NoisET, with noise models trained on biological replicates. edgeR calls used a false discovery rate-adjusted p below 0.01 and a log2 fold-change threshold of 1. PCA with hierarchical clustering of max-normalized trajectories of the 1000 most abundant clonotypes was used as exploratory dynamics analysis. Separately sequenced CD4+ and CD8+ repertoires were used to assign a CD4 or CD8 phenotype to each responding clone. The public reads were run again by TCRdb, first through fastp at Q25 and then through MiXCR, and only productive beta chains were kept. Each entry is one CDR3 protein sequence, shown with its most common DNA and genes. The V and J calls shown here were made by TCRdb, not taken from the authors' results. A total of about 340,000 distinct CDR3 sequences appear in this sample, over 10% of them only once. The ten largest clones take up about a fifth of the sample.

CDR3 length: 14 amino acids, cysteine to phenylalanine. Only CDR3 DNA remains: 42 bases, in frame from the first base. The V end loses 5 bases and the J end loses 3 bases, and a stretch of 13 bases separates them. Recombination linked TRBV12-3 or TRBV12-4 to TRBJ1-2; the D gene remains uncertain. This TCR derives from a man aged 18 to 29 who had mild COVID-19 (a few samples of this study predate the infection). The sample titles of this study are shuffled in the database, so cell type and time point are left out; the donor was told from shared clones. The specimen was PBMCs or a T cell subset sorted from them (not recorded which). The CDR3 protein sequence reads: CASSRTFDHYGYTF. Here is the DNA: TGTGCCAGCAGTCGGACTTTCGACCACTATGGCTACACCTTC.